This T cell receptor beta chain came from a study of PD-1 blockade in classical Hodgkin lymphoma. Study-wide findings and caveats: Complete responders showed a baseline diversity that resembled the diversity of newly diagnosed patients.

Every patient had relapsed following autologous stem cell transplantation, and cohorts differed in brentuximab vedotin exposure. The V and J ends lost 3 bases and 6 bases, in that order; junction bases with no gene match: 6. The CDR3 is 14 residues long. Looked up from germline, CDR1 is KGHSH and CDR2 is LQKENI. About this clone itself: Its antigen is not identified.

Clones were sequenced by immunoSEQ multiplex PCR, and TCRdb holds only the in-frame ones, with some missing. The profile shows under 75,000 clones, roughly 91% of them singletons. The source was peripheral blood mononuclear cells (PBMCs), collected before the second cycle of nivolumab. The chain links TRBV18 to TRBJ2-7; TRBD1 aligns across 9 bases. This sequence was found in a human donor with classical Hodgkin lymphoma. The CDR3 region has the DNA TGTGCCAGCTCACCTGTGGACAGGGGACGCGAGCAGTACTTC. Translation gives CASSPVDRGREQYF.